The 22 T cell receptor beta chains presented below share a single source sample, sequenced in a study of blood T cell repertoires in COVID-19. Sequenced by immunoSEQ multiplex PCR; TCRdb stores in-frame clones only, minus some. This table holds roughly 250,000 clones, 80% to 90% found once. Sample: PBMCs or T cells enriched from blood (not recorded which). These receptors came from a woman in her 30s who had recovered from COVID-19.

This clone was counted once. The rearrangement joins TRBV2 to TRBJ1-5; 7 bases are shared with TRBD1. Trimming removed 2 bases from V and 7 bases from J; junction bases left unmatched: 8. CDR3 size: 15 residues. Germline assignment: CDR1 SNHLY and CDR2 FYNNEI. For the CDR3, the DNA is TGTGCCAGCAGTGAATCGGGCAGGGGGGACCAGCCCCAGCATTTT. This gives the protein CASSESGRGDQPQHF.

The chain has TRBV9 and TRBJ2-2; the match to TRBD2 covers 7 bases. V lost 6 bases and J lost 6; bases outside the gene matches: 8. The germline V gene has CDR1 SGDLS and CDR2 YYNGEE. The CDR3 extends over 14 amino acids. CDR3 sequence: CASKRAGDAGELFF. In DNA, the CDR3 is TGTGCCAGCAAGCGGGCGGGAGATGCCGGGGAGCTGTTTTTT.

This rearrangement joins TRBV15 to TRBJ2-4; D possibly corresponds to TRBD1 (5 bases). This CDR3 has 18 amino acids. V was cut by 0 bases and J by 3 bases, with 18 bases left in between. From germline, CDR1 is LNHNV and CDR2 YYDKDF (reference sequence). This chain's CDR3 is CATSRDPHIDSYKNIQYF. CDR3 DNA: TGTGCCACCAGCAGAGATCCCCACATTGACAGTTACAAAAACATTCAGTACTTC.

This chain joins TRBV5-1 and TRBJ2-7; TRBD2 matches 12 bases. V lost 7 bases and J lost 0; bases outside the gene matches: 17. Per the germline V gene, CDR1 is SGHRS and CDR2 is YFSETQ. CDR3 length: 19 amino acids. The CDR3 DNA reads TGCGCCAGCGCCCCGGGAGGGGGGCGGACTAGCGGGACCTCCTACGAGCAGTACTTC. Protein sequence: CASAPGGGRTSGTSYEQYF.

The V gene is TRBV6-5, the J gene TRBJ1-5; a possible D gene is TRBD1 (5 bases). This CDR3 contains 15 residues. The germline V and J ends were trimmed by 0 bases and 7 bases, with 13 bases remaining between them. From germline, CDR1 is MNHEY and CDR2 SVGAGI. The CDR3 region has the DNA TGTGCCAGCAGTTACTCAGGGGCCGCCGGCCAGCCCCAGCATTTT. Its translation: CASSYSGAAGQPQHF.

The chain links TRBV7-9 to TRBJ1-1; unclear D gene. The ends were cut back, 6 bases at V and 4 bases at J, with 15 bases in the middle. CDR3 length: 14 amino acids. The V gene's germline CDR1 is SEHNR and CDR2 FQNEAQ (reference sequence). CDR3 amino acids: CASRMTGGLTEAFF. CDR3 in DNA: TGTGCCAGCAGAATGACCGGAGGGCTCACTGAAGCTTTCTTT.

This sequence joins TRBV14 and TRBJ2-2; 8 bases line up with TRBD1. The CDR3 totals 16 residues. V lost 4 bases, J lost 6 bases, and 10 bases stayed unmatched. The germline V gene encodes CDR1 SGHDN and CDR2 FVKESK. DNA of the CDR3: TGTGCCAGCAGCCCCGACAGGGGCCCCAAATCCGGGGAGCTGTTTTTT. It is translated as CASSPDRGPKSGELFF.

The V and J genes are TRBV11-3 and TRBJ2-3, with D maybe TRBD1 (6 bases). V dropped 2 bases and J dropped 3 bases, with 9 bases sitting between them. Germline values: CDR1 SGHNT, CDR2 YENEEA. The CDR3 contains 14 residues. CDR3 DNA: TGTGCCAGCAGCTTAACAGGGCGGACAGATACGCAGTATTTT. This codes for CASSLTGRTDTQYF.

The gene calls are TRBV7-8 and TRBJ2-2, with TRBD2 as a possible D gene (6 bases). Germline CDR1 SGHVS, CDR2 FQNEAQ. The V end lost 9 bases, the J end lost 5 bases, and 13 bases lay between the germline ends. This CDR3 is 13 amino acids long. This CDR3 is CASSGGWTGELFF. In DNA, the CDR3 is TGTGCCAGTTCTGGGGGGTGGACCGGGGAGCTGTTTTTT.

The chain has TRBV5-1 and TRBJ2-2; D gene uncertain. Germline V gene data show CDR1 as SGHRS and CDR2 as YFSETQ. Trimming pared 0 bases from V and 1 base from J, leaving 10 bases between. The CDR3 sequence is 16 residues long. The CDR3: CASSLVVLGNTGELFF. Written as DNA, the CDR3 is TGCGCCAGCAGCTTGGTAGTTCTAGGGAACACCGGGGAGCTGTTTTTT. Full variable domain (remainder filled in from reference TRBV5-1 and TRBJ2-2): KAGVTQTPRYLIKTRGQQVTLSCSPISGHRSVSWYQQTPGQGLQFLFEYFSETQRNKGNFPGRFSGRQFSNSRSEMNVSTLELGDSALYLCASSLVVLGNTGELFFGEGSRLTVL.

This clone was seen just once. The chain joins TRBV24-1 to TRBJ2-1, with D tentatively TRBD2 (6 bases). V was pared by 4 bases and J by 9 bases, with 15 bases between. CDR3 length: 14 amino acids. The germline CDR1 and CDR2 sequences are KGHDR and SFDVKD. The CDR3 sequence: CATSDPSLTSEQFF. CDR3 nucleotide sequence: TGTGCCACCAGTGACCCCAGCCTGACTAGTGAGCAGTTCTTC.

V and J are TRBV7-9 and TRBJ1-2; D is ambiguous. Trimming stripped 0 bases from V and 3 bases from J, with 8 bases between. Germline V gives CDR1 SEHNR, CDR2 FQNEAQ (reference sequence). The CDR3 is made up of 14 amino acids. The chain's CDR3 is CASSLAFGDYGYTF. The CDR3 nucleotides read TGTGCCAGCAGCTTAGCATTCGGGGACTATGGCTACACCTTC.

This chain links TRBV6-5 with TRBJ1-5, with 10 positions matching TRBD1. The CDR3 has 15 amino acids. Unmatched junction bases numbered 3, after V lost 5 bases and J lost 2 bases. Looked up from germline, CDR1 is MNHEY and CDR2 is SVGAGI. CDR3 in DNA: TGTGCCAGCAGTCGGACAGGGGGTGGCAATCAGCCCCAGCATTTT. Translated, it gives CASSRTGGGNQPQHF.

The rearrangement joins TRBV27 to TRBJ1-1, with D unresolved. V gave up 0 bases and J gave up 1 base, with 9 bases separating them. The germline V gene has CDR1 MNHEY and CDR2 SMNVEV (reference sequence). The CDR3 runs to 15 residues. The CDR3, as DNA: TGTGCCAGCAGTTTATCGGTAACATCGAACACTGAAGCTTTCTTT. As protein: CASSLSVTSNTEAFF.

This rearrangement joins TRBV7-2 to TRBJ1-1; D is uncertain. V lost 3 bases and J 0 bases, leaving 5 bases between the germline ends. Germline V CDR1 and CDR2: SGHTA, FQGNSA. There are 13 residues in the CDR3. CDR3 coding DNA: TGTGCCAGCAGCTTTCAGATGAACACTGAAGCTTTCTTT. Translated: CASSFQMNTEAFF.

This clone has just one count. This sequence joins TRBV13 and TRBJ2-3; possibly TRBD2 for D (6 bases). V shed 6 bases and J shed 3 bases, with 22 bases lying between them. Germline CDR1 PRHDT, CDR2 FYEKMQ (reference sequence). The CDR3 spans 17 residues. CDR3 sequence: CASSEVASGAETDTQYF. CDR3 coding DNA: TGTGCCAGCAGTGAGGTTGCCTCGGGAGCGGAGACAGATACGCAGTATTTT.

This clone was observed a handful of times. The chain couples TRBV7-3 to TRBJ2-5; TRBD2 matches 11 bases. This CDR3 contains 16 residues. The germline CDR1 and CDR2 sequences are SGHTA and FQGTGA. J was trimmed by 2 bases and V by 5 bases; bases with no gene match: 7. Here the CDR3 reads CASSPWGLADQETQYF. The CDR3 DNA sequence: TGTGCCAGCAGCCCTTGGGGACTAGCGGATCAAGAGACCCAGTACTTC.

The chain employs TRBV2 and TRBJ2-7; D is perhaps TRBD1 (5 bases). Per germline, CDR1 SNHLY and CDR2 FYNNEI. The CDR3 runs 13 residues. Trimming cost V 3 bases and J 2 bases, with 8 bases left between them. CDR3 bases: TGTGCCAGCAGTGAGACAGCCACCTACGAGCAGTACTTC. Protein: CASSETATYEQYF.

This clone was seen a few times. V gene TRBV2 combines with J gene TRBJ2-3; 7 bases map to TRBD2. J lost 4 bases, V lost 0 bases, and 10 bases had no gene match. Germline loops: CDR1 SNHLY, CDR2 FYNNEI. This CDR3 is built from 17 residues. The CDR3 nucleotides are TGTGCCAGCAGTGAAGCGCTAGGACTAGGAGTGGCAGATACGCAGTATTTT. Protein product: CASSEALGLGVADTQYF. The whole variable domain, remainder taken from reference TRBV2 and TRBJ2-3, is EPEVTQTPSHQVTQMGQEVILRCVPISNHLYFYWYRQILGQKVEFLVSFYNNEISEKSEIFDDQFSVERPDGSNFTLKIRSTKLEDSAMYFCASSEALGLGVADTQYFGPGTRLTVL.

V and J are TRBV5-1 and TRBJ1-5; D possibly corresponds to TRBD1 (5 bases). The CDR3 length is 15 residues. From germline, CDR1 is SGHRS and CDR2 YFSETQ. Deletions cut 0 bases from V and 1 base from J, with 8 bases between. CDR3 coding DNA: TGCGCCAGCAGCTTGGAGGGGCTCAGCAATCAGCCCCAGCATTTT. Protein product: CASSLEGLSNQPQHF.

The chain links TRBV10-1 to TRBJ2-7; 12 positions agree with TRBD2. The V gene's germline CDR1 is WNHNN and CDR2 SYGVQD (reference sequence). Trimming at V came to 3 bases and at J to 6 bases, leaving 6 bases not matched to a gene. There are 15 residues in the CDR3. CDR3 DNA: TGCGCCAGCAGTGATCCGACTAGCGGGGGCACCGAGCAGTACTTC. Its translation: CASSDPTSGGTEQYF.

The chain recombines TRBV28 with TRBJ2-1; 14 nucleotides agree with TRBD2. After removal of 5 bases from V and 7 bases from J, the junction contained 7 bases not matched to a gene. CDR3 length equals 16 residues. CDR1 is MDHEN and CDR2 is SYDVKM in the germline V gene. The CDR3 reads CASSNAGLAGANEQFF. CDR3 DNA: TGTGCCAGCAGTAACGCGGGACTAGCGGGAGCAAATGAGCAGTTCTTC. The full variable domain, rest sourced from reference TRBV28 and TRBJ2-1, is DVKVTQSSRYLVKRTGEKVFLECVQDMDHENMFWYRQDPGLGLRLIYFSYDVKMKEKGDIPEGYSVSREKKERFSLILESASTNQTSMYLCASSNAGLAGANEQFFGPGTRLTVL.